The rows below give T cell receptor beta chains drawn from one sample of a study of cytomegalovirus exposure and HLA in healthy donors. Profiling relied on immunoSEQ multiplex PCR, and the TCRdb table lists in-frame clones only, not all of them. The data contain some 350,000 clones, roughly 87% of them singletons. The sequencing sample was made of PBMCs. These receptors all come from a woman in her twenties or thirties in good health and CMV-seropositive. The CDR3 runs from the conserved cysteine through the conserved F or W. A D gene is named only where the DNA matches it firmly. Rows give clone size only sometimes, using once, few, many, or a class for an expanded clone.

V	J	size	D	DNA	CDR3
TRBV27	TRBJ2-5	NA	TRBD2	TGTGCCAGCAGTACTAGCGGGGGGGCCTATGAGACCCAGTACTTC	CASSTSGGAYETQYF
TRBV28	TRBJ2-7	NA	NA	TGTGCCAGCACTACCCCCTCGCACTCCTACGAGCAGTACTTC	CASTTPSHSYEQYF
TRBV25-1	TRBJ2-1	NA	NA	TGTGCCAGCATCGGGTACAATGAGCAGTTCTTC	CASIGYNEQFF
TRBV27	TRBJ1-5	NA	TRBD1	TGTGCCAGCAGAAAAACGGGACAGGGGCTAGGTCAGCCCCAGCATTTT	CASRKTGQGLGQPQHF
TRBV9	TRBJ2-5	NA	NA	TGTGCCAGCAGCGTAGACAGGACGGGACAAGAGACCCAGTACTTC	CASSVDRTGQETQYF
TRBV27	TRBJ1-2	NA	NA	TGTGCCAGCACATCCAGGACAGAACTTCACTATGGCTACACCTTC	CASTSRTELHYGYTF
TRBV5-6	TRBJ2-7	NA	NA	TGTGCCAGCACCCCGGCCGGGACAAGCTACGAGCAGTACTTC	CASTPAGTSYEQYF
TRBV9	TRBJ2-7	NA	TRBD1	TGTGCCAGCAGCACCCGGGACAGGGTCGACGAGCAGTACTTC	CASSTRDRVDEQYF
TRBV9	TRBJ2-2	NA	TRBD1	TGTGCCAGCAGCGTACCGGCAGGGGGTGCTACGAACACCGGGGAGCTGTTTTTT	CASSVPAGGATNTGELFF
TRBV5-1	TRBJ1-1	NA	NA	TGCGCCAGCAGCTTGGACTCCTGGGGGAGTAGCACTGAAGCTTTCTTT	CASSLDSWGSSTEAFF
TRBV11-2	TRBJ2-1	NA	NA	TGTGCCAGCCGGCTCGACAATGAGCAGTTCTTC	CASRLDNEQFF
TRBV6-5	TRBJ1-3	NA	NA	TGTGCCAGCGGGAGCTCTGGAAACACCATATATTTT	CASGSSGNTIYF
TRBV7-8	TRBJ1-1	NA	NA	TGTGCCAGCAGCTCAACCTTAATGGGGGTTGGGACTGAAGCTTTCTTT	CASSSTLMGVGTEAFF
TRBV5-1	TRBJ2-7	NA	TRBD2	TGCGCCAGCAGCCTGACTAGCGGGTTCGTCTACGAGCAGTACTTC	CASSLTSGFVYEQYF
TRBV4-3	TRBJ1-2	NA	NA	TGCGCCAGCAGCCAAGATCGTCTAGGGACCGACTCGGGCTACACCTTC	CASSQDRLGTDSGYTF
TRBV6-5	TRBJ1-4	NA	NA	TGTGCCAGCAGTTACTCTAGGCAAAGTGGAAGAGAAAAACTGTTTTTT	CASSYSRQSGREKLFF
TRBV15	TRBJ1-5	NA	NA	TGTGCCACCAGCAGAGGTATGTCAGGGATGAGTCAGCCCCAGCATTTT	CATSRGMSGMSQPQHF
TRBV27	TRBJ1-2	NA	NA	TGTGCCAGCAGTTTGTCGACTGGACAACCTACTGGGTTCCATGGCTACACCTTC	CASSLSTGQPTGFHGYTF
TRBV30	TRBJ2-5	NA	NA	TGTGCCTGGAGTTATGGTGGCCAAGAGACCCAGTACTTC	CAWSYGGQETQYF
TRBV19	TRBJ2-3	NA	NA	TGTGCCAGTAGTATAGAGGGCGGGACAGTATTTCGAGATACGCAGTATTTT	CASSIEGGTVFRDTQYF
TRBV19	TRBJ1-1	NA	NA	TGTGCCAGTAGTATAACGGGGTCAGAAGCTTTCTTT	CASSITGSEAFF
TRBV27	TRBJ2-5	NA	NA	TGTGCCAGCAGCACAGGAGAGACCCAGTACTTC	CASSTGETQYF
TRBV18	TRBJ2-5	NA	NA	TGTGCCAGCTCAAACAGGGTTTCCGAGACCCAGTACTTC	CASSNRVSETQYF
TRBV29-1	TRBJ2-3	once	NA	TGCAACGCCGCGACCGGGACAACTAGCACAGATACGCAGTATTTT	CNAATGTTSTDTQYF
TRBV30	TRBJ1-5	NA	TRBD1	TGTGCCTGGAGTAACAGGGGAAGGCAGCCCCAGCATTTT	CAWSNRGRQPQHF
TRBV5-1	TRBJ2-7	NA	TRBD1	TGCGCCAGCAGCTCGCAACCGGGACAGGGGACCTACGAGCAGTACTTC	CASSSQPGQGTYEQYF
TRBV27	TRBJ1-1	NA	NA	TGTGCCAGCAGTTTAGACGGGGTCCCGAACACTGAAGCTTTCTTT	CASSLDGVPNTEAFF
TRBV6-5	TRBJ1-1	NA	NA	TGTGCCAGCAGTTACTCGGGGCAAGAAGCTTTCTTT	CASSYSGQEAFF
TRBV18	TRBJ2-5	NA	NA	TGTGCCAGCTCACCCCAAAATGGGGAGACCCAGTACTTC	CASSPQNGETQYF
TRBV10-3	TRBJ2-7	NA	TRBD2	TGTGCCATCAGTGATCGGCTGTCCGGGAGGGCGGGAGGCCCCTACGAGCAGTACTTC	CAISDRLSGRAGGPYEQYF
TRBV6-5	TRBJ1-3	many	NA	TGTGCCAGCAGTTACTCGCCTTCTGGAAACACCATATATTTT	CASSYSPSGNTIYF
TRBV2	TRBJ2-2	NA	NA	TGTGCCAGCAGCGCGCTGAGTTGGGCCGGGGAGCTGTTTTTT	CASSALSWAGELFF
TRBV7-7	TRBJ1-3	NA	TRBD1	TGTGCCAGCAGCTTAGGGACAGGGCTTGGAAACACCATATATTTT	CASSLGTGLGNTIYF
TRBV27	TRBJ2-7	NA	TRBD1	TGTGCCAGCAGTTTTCAGCGGGACAGGGTACGCGAGCAGTACTTC	CASSFQRDRVREQYF
TRBV4-3	TRBJ2-7	NA	TRBD2	TGCGCCAGCAGCCCTCGACATGGCGGGGGAATCTACGAGCAGTACTTC	CASSPRHGGGIYEQYF
TRBV2	TRBJ1-5	NA	NA	TGTGCCAGCAGTGACCTGGATAATAGCAATCAGCCCCAGCATTTT	CASSDLDNSNQPQHF
TRBV18	TRBJ2-3	NA	TRBD2	TGTGCCAGCTCAGCTGCGCGGGACTATAGCACAGATACGCAGTATTTT	CASSAARDYSTDTQYF
TRBV7-2	TRBJ2-7	NA	NA	TGTGCCAGCAGCTTAGACGCGGGGTTCGGGTACGAGCAGTACTTC	CASSLDAGFGYEQYF
TRBV6-5	TRBJ1-5	NA	NA	TGTGCCAGCAGTCCTCAGCGCAATCAGCCCCAGCATTTT	CASSPQRNQPQHF
TRBV30	TRBJ2-2	NA	TRBD2	TGTGCCTGGAGTCAGCTAGCGGGCACCGGGGAGCTGTTTTTT	CAWSQLAGTGELFF
TRBV4-2	TRBJ2-7	NA	NA	TGTGCCAGCAGCCAAGCCGCTCATTCTGTGGGGACCATCGGCTCCTACGAGCAGTACTTC	CASSQAAHSVGTIGSYEQYF
TRBV5-1	TRBJ2-7	NA	TRBD1	TGCGCCAGCAGCCCGGGACAGGGGGCAAAACCTCATTACGAGCAGTACTTC	CASSPGQGAKPHYEQYF
TRBV9	TRBJ2-5	few	NA	TGTGCCAGCAGCTTGCGGGGACAAGAGACCCAGTACTTC	CASSLRGQETQYF
TRBV29-1	TRBJ2-1	NA	NA	TGCAGCGTACGAATCTTCCGGGACTCCCTATACAATGAGCAGTTCTTC	CSVRIFRDSLYNEQFF
TRBV7-9	TRBJ2-3	NA	NA	TGTGCCAGCAGCTCTCTCGGCACAGATACGCAGTATTTT	CASSSLGTDTQYF
TRBV29-1	TRBJ2-7	few	NA	TGCAGCGTTGTCCCCGCCGTCTCCTACGAGCAGTACTTC	CSVVPAVSYEQYF
TRBV5-4	TRBJ2-1	NA	TRBD2	TGTGCCAGCACCCCACTAGCGGGAGCGCCAACCATTGAGCAGTTCTTC	CASTPLAGAPTIEQFF
TRBV28	TRBJ1-5	NA	NA	TGTGCCAGCAGTTTAGGTCGCAGGGGTCGGAATCAGCCCCAGCATTTT	CASSLGRRGRNQPQHF
TRBV11-2	TRBJ2-7	NA	TRBD2	TGTGCCAGCAGCTCGACTAGCGGGCGAAGGTCCTACGAGCAGTACTTC	CASSSTSGRRSYEQYF